Listed below are T cell receptor beta chains from one sample, sequenced in a study of CD8+ T cells in alopecia areata. Sequencing was performed with immunoSEQ multiplex PCR; in TCRdb, only in-frame clones are kept and a portion is missing. The sample includes 110,000 to 150,000 clones, 51% of them seen just once. The sequences come from CD4+ T cells sorted from blood, collected at week 0. The receptors here all came from a human donor with alopecia areata. Each CDR3 is given with its conserved first and last residue.

TRBV9,TRBJ2-1,17,CASSASGRGSSYNEQFF
TRBV6-5,TRBJ1-1,14,CASSYVGAGTEAFF
TRBV6-1,TRBJ2-6,17,CASSDSGESSGANVLTF
TRBV30,TRBJ1-2,14,CAWSGAGKIYGYTF
TRBV4-3,TRBJ2-1,17,CASSQGRMGEGGNEQFF
TRBV6-6,TRBJ2-3,14,CASRESLVADTQYF
TRBV4-2,TRBJ1-5,14,CASSQDVAGQPQHF
TRBV10-3,TRBJ1-2,13,CAITTDRDYGYTF
TRBV29-1,TRBJ2-7,12,CSVWDRANEQYF
TRBV30,TRBJ1-4,13,CAWSGTPNEKLFF
TRBV7-9,TRBJ2-7,16,CASSSLQGARSYEQYF
TRBV11-2,TRBJ1-3,13,CASTAPSGNTIYF
TRBV25-1,TRBJ1-1,15,CASSETGGLSTEAFF
TRBV30,TRBJ2-7,13,CAWQQGYSYEQYF
TRBV9,TRBJ2-3,16,CASSSLASGSTDTQYF
TRBV5-1,TRBJ2-5,13,CASSPRRQETQYF
TRBV29-1,TRBJ1-4,14,CSVELPGQLEKLFF
TRBV19,TRBJ2-3,15,CASSIGQGRTDTQYF
TRBV5-1,TRBJ2-7,15,CASSLVVTGVHEQYF
TRBV7-2,TRBJ2-1,16,CASSPTTSGVPGEQFF
TRBV29-1,TRBJ1-2,12,CSVVRGLGGYTF
TRBV9,TRBJ1-2,13,CASSPPGRPGYTF